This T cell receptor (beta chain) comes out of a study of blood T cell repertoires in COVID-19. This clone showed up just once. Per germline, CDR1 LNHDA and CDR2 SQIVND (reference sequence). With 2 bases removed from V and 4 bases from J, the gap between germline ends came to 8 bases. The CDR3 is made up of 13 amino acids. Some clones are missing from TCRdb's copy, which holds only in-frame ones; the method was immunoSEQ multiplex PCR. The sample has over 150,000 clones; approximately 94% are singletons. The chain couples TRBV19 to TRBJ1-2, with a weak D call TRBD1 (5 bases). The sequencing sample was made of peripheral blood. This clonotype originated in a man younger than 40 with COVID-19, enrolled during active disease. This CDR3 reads CASSISGPYGYTF. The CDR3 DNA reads TGTGCCAGTAGTATATCAGGGCCCTATGGCTACACCTTC.